The next 21 T cell receptor beta chains were all read from a single sample in a study of blood T cell repertoires in COVID-19. TCRdb's copy holds only in-frame clones and misses some; the assay was immunoSEQ multiplex PCR. The repertoire holds about 200,000 clones, with around 84% as singletons. What was sequenced was peripheral blood. All receptors derive from a man aged 55 to 70 with acute or convalescent COVID-19.

In this sample, this clone turned up once. A read error may account for a junction end that differs from germline. DNA of the CDR3: TGTGCCAGCACCCAACGACGGGCGGACAAAGAGACCCAGTACTTC. It encodes CASTQRRADKETQYF. This chain joins TRBV3-1 (or the pseudogene TRBV3-2) and TRBJ2-5; perhaps TRBD1 as D (5 bases). This CDR3 region has 15 residues. Germline values: CDR1 LGHDT, CDR2 YNNKEL (reference sequence).

The gene calls are TRBV21-1 and TRBJ2-7; TRBD1 is the table's D call and was not checked against the DNA. TRBV21-1 is assigned pseudogene status. This CDR3 has 15 residues. This chain's CDR3 is CASSIGTAFSYEQYF. The CDR3 nucleotides are TGTGCCAGCAGTATAGGGACAGCCTTCTCCTACGAGCAGTACTTC.

The chain combines TRBV5-4 with TRBJ1-2; 12 positions agree with TRBD1. This CDR3 is built from 15 residues. CDR1 and CDR2 from the germline V gene are SGHNT and YYREEE (reference sequence). Trimming removed 4 bases from V and 4 bases from J; junction bases left unmatched: 5. The DNA of the CDR3 is TGTGCCAGCAGCGGGACAGGGGGCGTTGGCTATGGCTACACCTTC. This codes for CASSGTGGVGYGYTF.

V gene TRBV9 combines with J gene TRBJ1-2; D is unclear. The germline V gene has CDR1 SGDLS and CDR2 YYNGEE. V lost 3 bases and J 8 bases, leaving 20 bases between the germline ends. This CDR3 region has 15 residues. DNA of the CDR3: TGTGCCAGCAGCGATGGACTGTCCCGGAGGGCCGGCTACACCTTC. It specifies CASSDGLSRRAGYTF. Full variable domain (missing parts from reference TRBV9 and TRBJ1-2): DSGVTQTPKHLITATGQRVTLRCSPRSGDLSVYWYQQSLDQGLQFLIQYYNGEERAKGNILERFSAQQFPDLHSELNLSSLELGDSALYFCASSDGLSRRAGYTFGSGTRLTVV.

CDR3 nucleotide sequence: TGTGCCAGTAGTGACAGGGGGAGGGAAAAACTGTTTTTT. Protein: CASSDRGREKLFF. The gene calls are TRBV19 and TRBJ1-4; 9 bases match TRBD1. Germline V gene sequence: CDR1 LNHDA, CDR2 SQIVND (reference sequence). Trimming cost V 5 bases and J 8 bases; bases outside gene matches: 3. This CDR3 is built from 13 residues. The entire variable domain, with the rest obtained from reference TRBV19 and TRBJ1-4, is as follows: DGGITQSPKYLFRKEGQNVTLSCEQNLNHDAMYWYRQDPGQGLRLIYYSQIVNDFQKGDIAEGYSVSREKKESFPLTVTSAQKNPTAFYLCASSDRGREKLFFGSGTQLSVL.

The V and J genes are TRBV6-5 and TRBJ1-6, with 8 bases aligning to TRBD1. Germline V gene data show CDR1 as MNHEY and CDR2 as SVGAGI. Unmatched junction bases numbered 7, after V lost 2 bases and J lost 7 bases. There are 16 residues in the CDR3. This chain's CDR3 is CASSYNPDRVNSPLHF. The CDR3 DNA sequence: TGTGCCAGCAGTTACAACCCGGACAGGGTGAATTCACCCCTCCACTTT.

This chain connects TRBV4-3 to TRBJ2-2; weak D call: TRBD1 (5 bases). Germline assignment: CDR1 LGHNA and CDR2 YSLEER. CDR3 length: 13 amino acids. Trimming took 0 bases from V and 13 from J, leaving 12 bases between them. CDR3 nucleotide sequence: TGCGCCAGCAGCCAAGATGATGTCAGGGTGCTGTTTTTT. Translated, it gives CASSQDDVRVLFF.

A few counts support this clone. The CDR3 DNA follows: TGCGCCAGCAGCTTGGATCGGGGTAGGAACGAGCAGTACTTC. As protein: CASSLDRGRNEQYF. The chain recombines TRBV5-1 with TRBJ2-7, with D tentatively TRBD2 (5 bases). The CDR3 length is 14 residues. V lost 0 bases and J lost 5, with 12 bases in between. In germline, CDR1 is SGHRS, CDR2 YFSETQ.

For the CDR3, the DNA is TGTGCCAGCAGTTTTGCTACGGCAACAGGGGATTCACCCCTCCACTTT. This encodes CASSFATATGDSPLHF. The chain links TRBV28 to TRBJ1-6, with 7 nucleotides matching TRBD1. Germline V gene lookup returns CDR1 MDHEN and CDR2 SYDVKM. There are 16 residues in the CDR3. Trimming cost V 3 bases and J 8 bases; bases outside gene matches: 10. The whole variable domain, filled in from reference TRBV28 and TRBJ1-6, reads DVKVTQSSRYLVKRTGEKVFLECVQDMDHENMFWYRQDPGLGLRLIYFSYDVKMKEKGDIPEGYSVSREKKERFSLILESASTNQTSMYLCASSFATATGDSPLHFGNGTRLTVT.

The genes are TRBV28 and TRBJ1-4, with D possibly matching TRBD1 (6 bases). This CDR3 region has 12 residues. The V and J ends lost 8 bases and 11 bases respectively, with 15 bases between them. In germline, CDR1 is MDHEN, CDR2 SYDVKM. Here the CDR3 reads CASASTGMKLFF. CDR3 in DNA: TGTGCCAGCGCCTCCACAGGGATGAAACTGTTTTTT. The whole variable domain, remainder taken from reference TRBV28 and TRBJ1-4, is DVKVTQSSRYLVKRTGEKVFLECVQDMDHENMFWYRQDPGLGLRLIYFSYDVKMKEKGDIPEGYSVSREKKERFSLILESASTNQTSMYLCASASTGMKLFFGSGTQLSVL.

The gene calls are TRBV6-5 and TRBJ2-7; D perhaps matches TRBD2 (5 bases). Trimming took off 6 bases at V and 0 bases at J, with 15 bases between the two ends. Germline V gene lookup returns CDR1 MNHEY and CDR2 SVGAGI. CDR3 length equals 15 residues. DNA of the CDR3: TGTGCCAGCAGCCCCGGGAACTTTCTCTCCTACGAGCAGTACTTC. Encoded protein: CASSPGNFLSYEQYF.

There are many counts of this clone. The rearrangement uses TRBV19 and TRBJ1-1; D may be TRBD1 (6 bases). The V and J ends lost 1 base and 0 bases respectively, with 18 bases between them. The germline gives CDR1 LNHDA, CDR2 SQIVND (reference sequence). This CDR3 has 18 residues. CDR3 sequence reads: CASSIGLGQSGLNTEAFF. The CDR3 DNA reads as TGTGCCAGTAGTATAGGTCTCGGACAGTCGGGGTTGAACACTGAAGCTTTCTTT.

This sequence joins TRBV19 and TRBJ2-7, with a possible D match to TRBD1 (6 bases). V lost 0 bases, J lost 6 bases, and 12 bases lay in between. Germline V gene sequence: CDR1 LNHDA, CDR2 SQIVND (reference sequence). This CDR3 comprises 14 residues. CDR3 bases: TGTGCCAGTAGTATAGATATGGGGGCTGGCGAGCAGTACTTC. Translating gives CASSIDMGAGEQYF.

The chain recombines TRBV10-3 with TRBJ1-4; 7 bases agree with TRBD1. The CDR3 runs 13 residues. Germline assignment: CDR1 ENHRY and CDR2 SYGVKD. The V gene end was trimmed by 11 bases and the J gene end by 4 bases; junction bases not matched to a gene: 7. The CDR3 DNA follows: TGTGCCTCGAACACAGGGGTTAATGAAAAACTGTTTTTT. This encodes CASNTGVNEKLFF.

V usage is TRBV6-1 and J usage is TRBJ1-5; possibly TRBD1 for D (6 bases). Germline CDR1 MNHNS, CDR2 SASEGT. The length of the CDR3 is 15 residues. V was clipped by 3 bases and J by 6 bases, with 15 bases between them. This chain's CDR3 is CASSELGGQVQPQHF. CDR3 sequence (DNA): TGTGCCAGCAGTGAGCTAGGGGGTCAAGTTCAGCCCCAGCATTTT.

The chain couples TRBV4-3 to TRBJ2-7; weak D call: TRBD1 (6 bases). Trimming left V 1 base short and J 2 bases short, with 9 bases between. Germline V CDR1 and CDR2: LGHNA, YSLEER. The CDR3 has 14 amino acids. CDR3 coding DNA: TGCGCCAGCAGCCAAGGTTCAGGGGCCTACGAGCAGTACTTC. It specifies CASSQGSGAYEQYF.

The chain employs TRBV5-8 and TRBJ2-1; D not resolved. The CDR3 covers 15 residues. Germline V CDR1 and CDR2: SGHTS, YDEGEE. V gave up 2 bases and J gave up 3 bases, with 12 bases separating them. CDR3: CASSLGLADYNEQFF. The CDR3 DNA follows: TGTGCCAGCAGCTTAGGATTAGCCGACTACAATGAGCAGTTCTTC.

This chain joins TRBV2 and TRBJ2-1; D remains ambiguous. Germline CDR1 is SNHLY and CDR2 is FYNNEI. The CDR3 contains 15 residues. V was trimmed by 1 base and J by 0 bases, leaving 7 bases between them. CDR3 amino acids: CASSEVHSSYNEQFF. Written as DNA, the CDR3 is TGTGCCAGCAGTGAAGTCCATAGCTCCTACAATGAGCAGTTCTTC.

This chain joins TRBV3-1 (or the pseudogene TRBV3-2) and TRBJ1-1; D is perhaps TRBD1 (6 bases). The CDR3 runs to 15 residues. V was pared by 4 bases and J by 6 bases, with 18 bases between. The V gene's germline CDR1 is LGHDT and CDR2 YNNKEL (reference sequence). Written as DNA, the CDR3 is TGTGCCAGCAGCCCCTTAGGGGACACCGGATCTGAAGCTTTCTTT. Encoded protein: CASSPLGDTGSEAFF.

This chain joins TRBV9 and TRBJ1-3; D possibly corresponds to TRBD1 (5 bases). The CDR3 is 14 amino acids. CDR1 and CDR2 (germline): SGDLS, YYNGEE. Trimming took off 7 bases at V and 1 base at J, with 12 bases between the two ends. CDR3 in amino acids: CASGAVPSGNTIYF. In nucleotides, the CDR3 is TGTGCCAGCGGGGCAGTTCCGTCTGGAAACACCATATATTTT.

The CDR3 nucleotides read TGTGCCAGCAGTCCCGTGAGCTCTGGGGCCAACGTCCTGACTTTC. Protein: CASSPVSSGANVLTF. The chain links TRBV6-5 to TRBJ2-6; no clear D gene. Deletions cut 5 bases from V and 0 bases from J, with 8 bases between. The CDR3 covers 15 residues. Germline values: CDR1 MNHEY, CDR2 SVGAGI.